The 24 T cell receptor beta chains given below trace back to one sample, sequenced in a study of blood T cell repertoires in COVID-19. Assay used: immunoSEQ multiplex PCR; TCRdb lists only in-frame clones, some missing. Among roughly 340,000 clones listed, around nine tenths were seen once. Sequenced material: peripheral blood. All receptors come from a woman under 30 who had recovered from COVID-19.

V gene TRBV28 combines with J gene TRBJ1-3; possible D gene TRBD1, 5 bases. Germline CDR1 is MDHEN and CDR2 is SYDVKM. V lost 5 bases, J lost 0 bases, and 14 bases lay in between. This CDR3 contains 16 residues. CDR3 in amino acids: CASSLWGVHSGNTIYF. For the CDR3, the DNA is TGTGCCAGCAGTCTCTGGGGGGTCCACTCTGGAAACACCATATATTTT.

The V and J genes are TRBV4-3 and TRBJ1-1; the match to TRBD1 covers 7 bases. Losses at the gene ends were 5 bases for V and 3 bases for J; bases not matched to a gene: 6. Germline CDR1 is LGHNA and CDR2 is YSLEER. CDR3 size: 14 residues. The CDR3 loop is CASSITTGDTEAFF. DNA of the CDR3: TGCGCCAGCAGCATTACCACAGGGGACACTGAAGCTTTCTTT.

This clone is a singleton in its sample. The gene calls are TRBV21-1 and TRBJ2-7; the table gives TRBD1 as D, unverified against the DNA. TRBV21-1 is flagged as a pseudogene. This CDR3 has 16 residues. The CDR3 loop is CASSKSLSRARYEQYV. CDR3 DNA sequence: TGTGCCAGCAGCAAATCCCTCAGCAGGGCGAGATACGAGCAGTACGTC.

This sequence joins TRBV5-1 and TRBJ1-6, with D perhaps matching TRBD1 (5 bases). Trimming took off 5 bases at V and 10 bases at J, with 19 bases between the two ends. The CDR3 totals 15 residues. Germline V lookup: CDR1 SGHRS, CDR2 YFSETQ. The DNA for the CDR3 is TGCGCCAGCAGTTCCGCCCAGGGTTCAGGATCACCCCTCCACTTT. It encodes CASSSAQGSGSPLHF.

The V call is TRBV5-5, the J call TRBJ1-2; 8 bases are a match to TRBD1. The ends lost 4 bases at V and 0 bases at J; junction bases unmatched: 2. CDR1 is SGHKS and CDR2 is YYEKEE in the germline V gene (reference sequence). CDR3 size: 14 residues. The CDR3 DNA sequence: TGTGCCAGCAGCCGGGACAGGACTAACTATGGCTACACCTTC. This encodes CASSRDRTNYGYTF.

V usage is TRBV9 and J usage is TRBJ2-4; D not resolved. Looked up from germline, CDR1 is SGDLS and CDR2 is YYNGEE. V was pared by 0 bases and J by 9 bases, with 13 bases between. This CDR3 is 14 amino acids long. Written as DNA, the CDR3 is TGTGCCAGCAGCGTAGATTGGGCCCCCGGCATTCAGTACTTC. This sequence encodes CASSVDWAPGIQYF.

As for this clone: The same CDR3 is also encoded by other DNA sequences in this sample. J is TRBJ1-2 and V is TRBV11-2; 7 nucleotides match TRBD1. V gave up 5 bases and J gave up 4 bases; unmatched junction bases: 4. The V gene's germline CDR1 is SGHAT and CDR2 FQNNGV. The CDR3 loop spans 13 amino acids. CDR3 in DNA: TGTGCCAGCAGCCTGGGACAGTTCTATGGCTACACCTTC. This gives the protein CASSLGQFYGYTF.

A single count supports this clone. The J gene is TRBJ1-2, the V gene TRBV28, with 7 positions matching TRBD1. CDR3 length: 14 amino acids. V lost 4 bases, J lost 2 bases, and 4 bases stayed unmatched. Germline CDR1 MDHEN, CDR2 SYDVKM. CDR3 in DNA: TGTGCCAGCAGTTACGGACAGGAGAACTATGGCTACACCTTC. Translating it yields CASSYGQENYGYTF.

This clone came up once. V gene TRBV4-3 combines with J gene TRBJ1-2, with D uncertain. The CDR3 length is 13 residues. V dropped 1 base and J dropped 3 bases, with 6 bases sitting between them. The germline gives CDR1 LGHNA, CDR2 YSLEER. The CDR3 spells CASSQGHYYGYTF. The CDR3 DNA reads TGCGCCAGCAGCCAAGGACACTACTATGGCTACACCTTC.

This chain uses TRBV5-5 with TRBJ1-3; no clear D gene. V lost 2 bases, J lost 3 bases, and 15 bases lay in between. The CDR3 loop spans 16 amino acids. The V gene's germline CDR1 is SGHKS and CDR2 YYEKEE (reference sequence). The CDR3 DNA follows: TGTGCCAGCAGCTTTTCGGTAGGAGAATATGGAAACACCATATATTTT. Encoded protein: CASSFSVGEYGNTIYF.

The rearrangement uses TRBV9 and TRBJ1-5; the match to TRBD1 covers 7 bases. This CDR3 has 14 amino acids. Germline V lookup: CDR1 SGDLS, CDR2 YYNGEE. Trimming cost V 2 bases and J 5 bases; bases outside gene matches: 4. CDR3 bases: TGTGCCAGCAGCGTCAGGGACAGTCATCAGCCCCAGCATTTT. Protein: CASSVRDSHQPQHF.

The rearrangement uses TRBV6-5 and TRBJ2-3; 9 nucleotides agree with TRBD1. Unmatched junction bases numbered 7, after V lost 6 bases and J lost 3 bases. Germline V gene sequence: CDR1 MNHEY, CDR2 SVGAGI. CDR3 size: 15 residues. CDR3 coding DNA: TGTGCCAGCAGGGCCGGGACAGGGAGGACAGATACGCAGTATTTT. This encodes CASRAGTGRTDTQYF.

The chain couples TRBV5-8 to TRBJ2-2, with a possible D match to TRBD2 (8 bases). The CDR3 has 18 amino acids. V lost 6 bases and J lost 0, with 21 bases in between. CDR1 and CDR2 from the germline V gene are SGHTS and YDEGEE. This chain's CDR3 is CASTIISGGLANTGELFF. The CDR3, as DNA: TGTGCCAGCACCATCATCTCAGGGGGACTAGCGAACACCGGGGAGCTGTTTTTT.

V usage is TRBV14 and J usage is TRBJ2-7; D may be TRBD1 (6 bases). The length of the CDR3 is 15 residues. CDR1 is SGHDN and CDR2 is FVKESK in the germline V gene. V lost 1 base to trimming and J lost 4 bases, with 14 bases between them. CDR3 nucleotides: TGTGCCAGCAGCCAAGCGGACAGCTCCATGTACGAGCAGTACGTC. Amino acid sequence: CASSQADSSMYEQYV.

CDR3 amino acids: CAISESTSGSLTDTQYF. The CDR3, as DNA: TGTGCCATCAGTGAGTCGACTAGCGGGAGTCTCACAGATACGCAGTATTTT. This sequence joins TRBV10-3 and TRBJ2-3, with 12 bases identical to TRBD2. The length of the CDR3 is 17 residues. The germline CDR1 and CDR2 sequences are ENHRY and SYGVKD. With V trimmed by 0 bases and J by 2 bases, 3 bases remained unmatched.

This clone occurred once. This chain joins TRBV6-6 and TRBJ2-6; D is uncertain. CDR3 size: 17 residues. Germline V gene lookup returns CDR1 MNHNY and CDR2 SVGAGI (reference sequence). Trimming stripped 5 bases from V and 4 bases from J, with 18 bases between. CDR3 nucleotides: TGTGCCAGCAGTCAGCGACGCGTTGTTCCCGGGGCCAACGTCCTGACTTTC. It codes for CASSQRRVVPGANVLTF.

V is TRBV5-1 and J is TRBJ2-3, with 11 nucleotides matching TRBD2. The V and J ends lost 7 bases and 3 bases, in that order; junction bases with no gene match: 10. This CDR3 region has 16 residues. CDR1 and CDR2 (germline): SGHRS, YFSETQ. The CDR3 protein is CASRPTSGTGTDTQYF. CDR3 sequence (DNA): TGCGCCAGCCGACCGACTAGCGGGACCGGGACAGATACGCAGTATTTT.

The rearrangement joins TRBV6-5 to TRBJ2-1; D perhaps matches TRBD2 (6 bases). From germline, CDR1 is MNHEY and CDR2 SVGAGI. This CDR3 is 15 amino acids long. Trimming shortened V by 0 bases and J by 3 bases, and 9 bases separated the two germline ends. CDR3 amino acids: CASSYSSGVYNEQFF. CDR3 bases: TGTGCCAGCAGTTACTCCTCGGGAGTCTACAATGAGCAGTTCTTC.

The V call is TRBV6-5, the J call TRBJ1-1; unclear D gene. This CDR3 contains 16 residues. Looked up from germline, CDR1 is MNHEY and CDR2 is SVGAGI. V lost 2 bases and J lost 4, with 17 bases in between. The CDR3 spells CASSYRERERCTEAFF. The CDR3, as DNA: TGTGCCAGCAGTTACCGGGAACGGGAGAGGTGCACTGAAGCTTTCTTT.

The rearrangement joins TRBV15 to TRBJ2-1; the match to TRBD2 covers 11 bases. Germline CDR1 is LNHNV and CDR2 is YYDKDF (reference sequence). J lost 9 bases, V lost 0 bases, and 13 bases had no gene match. This CDR3 contains 18 residues. This chain's CDR3 is CATSRDHLRTSGHGEQFF. Written as DNA, the CDR3 is TGTGCCACCAGCAGAGATCATCTAAGGACTAGCGGGCATGGTGAGCAGTTCTTC.

The CDR3 nucleotides are TGTGCCATCAGTGAAGGGGCTACGAACACCGGGGAGCTGTTTTTT. Residues: CAISEGATNTGELFF. The rearrangement joins TRBV10-3 to TRBJ2-2; D might be TRBD1 (5 bases). V was cut by 3 bases and J by 0 bases, with 8 bases left in between. The CDR3 is 15 residues long. Germline V lookup: CDR1 ENHRY, CDR2 SYGVKD.

This chain's CDR3 is CASSILDYSNQPQHF. The CDR3, as DNA: TGTGCCAGTAGTATTCTTGACTATAGCAATCAGCCCCAGCATTTT. The chain recombines TRBV19 with TRBJ1-5; no definite D call. Germline V gene lookup returns CDR1 LNHDA and CDR2 SQIVND (reference sequence). This CDR3 has 15 residues. Trimming took 3 bases from V and 0 from J, leaving 9 bases between them.

V gene TRBV7-9 combines with J gene TRBJ2-5; D not certain. The length of the CDR3 is 17 residues. The V gene's germline CDR1 is SEHNR and CDR2 FQNEAQ (reference sequence). V was cut by 2 bases and J by 0 bases, with 16 bases left in between. CDR3 sequence (DNA): TGTGCCAGCAGCTTATTGGTTGTTGGTGGCAACCAAGAGACCCAGTACTTC. Protein: CASSLLVVGGNQETQYF.

The chain links TRBV30 to TRBJ1-6; weak D call: TRBD1 (6 bases). The CDR3 is 15 residues long. Trimming removed 3 bases from V and 7 bases from J, with 16 bases in between. Germline V gene sequence: CDR1 GTSNPN, CDR2 SVGIG (reference sequence). The CDR3 is CAWSLQGRGNSPLHF. The CDR3 coding sequence is TGTGCCTGGAGCTTACAGGGTAGAGGAAATTCACCCCTCCACTTT.